The clone carrying this TCR beta chain was observed a handful of times. Its antigen is as yet unknown. The CDR3 totals 14 residues. V was shortened by 1 base and J by 1 base, with 7 bases between the two germline ends. Looked up from germline, CDR1 is SGHTA and CDR2 is FQGNSA. Sequenced with the Oncomine TCR Beta short-read assay was DNA taken from cultured CD4+ T cells. In this case, cultured CD4+ T cells provided the extracted genomic DNA. TCRdb itself ran the PCR reads through MiXCR, one entry per CDR3 protein. The repertoire holds about 6,500 distinct CDR3 sequences, roughly 18% seen once, with around 21% in the top ten. This sample was included in a study of vaccination and CD4 T cells after COVID-19. Study-wide results and limits: Median SARS-CoV-2-reactive clonotypes rose from roughly 22 to 38, not significantly.

The treatment denotes: approximately 10-day PBMC culture with coronavirus spike peptide pools or control peptides (ViraFEST assay). The source of this sequence is a human donor who had recovered from COVID-19. V usage is TRBV7-2 and J usage is TRBJ1-1; no reliable D call. Sequenced input: CD4+ T cells from blood, cultured in vitro. Here the CDR3 reads CASSLDPANTEAFF. The CDR3 nucleotides are TGTGCCAGCAGCTTAGACCCAGCGAACACTGAAGCTTTCTTT. The full variable domain, with the rest looked up from reference TRBV7-2 and TRBJ1-1, is GAGVSQSPSNKVTEKGKDVELRCDPISGHTALYWYRQSLGQGLEFLIYFQGNSAPDKSGLPSDRFSAERTGGSVSTLTIQRTQQEDSAVYLCASSLDPANTEAFFGQGTRLTVV.